The 26 T cell receptor beta chains below all came from one sample that was sequenced in a study of T cells expressing NK-cell markers. For each CDR3 protein, TCRdb gives one entry from its re-call of the 5' RACE reads, without DNA. The sample shows hundreds of thousands of distinct CDR3 sequences, and around 4.9% sits with its ten largest clones. The sequencing sample was made of blood T cells: a sorted CD56 or NKG2C T cell subset, CD4+ or CD8+ T cells, or bulk PBMC T cells (not recorded which). These receptors came from a man aged 18 to 69 in good health.

The J gene is TRBJ2-7, the V gene TRBV5-1; the D call from TCRdb, TRBD2, cannot be confirmed without DNA. Germline V CDR1 and CDR2: SGHRS, YFSETQ. The CDR3 consists of 15 residues. The CDR3 loop is CASSPSRGALYEQYF.

The V and J genes are TRBV3-1 and TRBJ2-3; no DNA is available, so the TRBD1 call from TCRdb remains unchecked. From germline, CDR1 is LGHDT and CDR2 YNNKEL (reference sequence). The CDR3 runs to 16 residues. The CDR3 spells CASSPRGGGDTATQYF.

The chain links TRBV12-3 or TRBV12-4 to TRBJ2-2; TCRdb designates TRBD1, a call that cannot be tested without DNA. This CDR3 has 15 amino acids. CDR3 in amino acids: CASSPRTGNTGELFF.

The V and J genes are TRBV19 and TRBJ2-5; no DNA is available, so the TRBD2 call from TCRdb remains unchecked. The CDR3 spans 14 residues. From germline, CDR1 is LNHDA and CDR2 SQIVND (reference sequence). The CDR3 region is CASSVSEGLKTQYF.

The rearrangement joins TRBV4-2 to TRBJ2-3. The germline CDR1 and CDR2 sequences are LGHNA and YNFKEQ. CDR3 length equals 17 residues. CDR3 protein: CASSQGTGIPSTDTQYF.

This chain uses TRBV7-3 with TRBJ2-7; the D gene TCRdb calls, TRBD2, cannot be checked with no DNA. Germline CDR1 reads SGHTA; CDR2 reads FQGTGA. The CDR3 is 11 residues long. The CDR3 here is CASSLREGRYF.

The rearrangement joins TRBV30 to TRBJ1-2; TCRdb selects TRBD1, and the lack of DNA leaves this call unchecked. CDR1 GTSNPN and CDR2 SVGIG come from the germline V gene (reference sequence). The CDR3 consists of 18 residues. The CDR3: CAWSILSGTGGPRSRYTF. The entire variable domain, with the rest obtained from reference TRBV30 and TRBJ1-2, is as follows: SQTIHQWPATLVQPVGSPLSLECTVEGTSNPNLYWYRQAAGRGLQLLFYSVGIGQISSEVPQNLSASRPQDRQFILSSKKLLLSDSGFYLCAWSILSGTGGPRSRYTFGSGTRLTVV.

The chain couples TRBV7-2 to TRBJ2-6. CDR3 length: 13 residues. From germline, CDR1 is SGHTA and CDR2 FQGNSA. The CDR3 region is CASSLSLANVLTF.

The genes are TRBV7-8 and TRBJ1-2; absent DNA, TCRdb's TRBD1 call cannot be checked. The germline CDR1 and CDR2 sequences are SGHVS and FQNEAQ. This CDR3 has 15 residues. CDR3 amino acids: CASSLAEGPNYGYTF.

This sequence joins TRBV12-3 or TRBV12-4 and TRBJ1-5; TCRdb lists TRBD1, though no DNA is available to test this call. This CDR3 spans 15 amino acids. CDR3 region: CASSLGRGRGQPQHF.

This chain connects TRBV11-3 to TRBJ1-1; the D call from TCRdb, TRBD1, cannot be confirmed without DNA. CDR1 is SGHNT and CDR2 is YENEEA in the germline V gene. CDR3 length: 14 amino acids. This CDR3 is CASSSQGASPGAFF.

The chain recombines TRBV3-1 with TRBJ2-5; as DNA is missing, the TRBD2 call by TCRdb cannot be tested. This CDR3 is built from 17 residues. Germline CDR1 is LGHDT and CDR2 is YNNKEL (reference sequence). The CDR3: CASSRPSSGVPPGTQYF.

The V call is TRBV28, the J call TRBJ2-4; TCRdb names TRBD1, which stays unverified in the absence of DNA. This CDR3 is 17 amino acids long. Germline assignment: CDR1 MDHEN and CDR2 SYDVKM. The chain's CDR3 is CASSSTPPGVGQNIQYF.

The V gene is TRBV6-2 or TRBV6-3, the J gene TRBJ2-3; TCRdb outputs TRBD2, but without DNA this stays unchecked. The germline gives CDR1 MNHEY, CDR2 SVGEGT. The CDR3 has 15 amino acids. The CDR3 spells CASSPYSGGTDTQYF.

The chain combines TRBV27 with TRBJ1-1; the D call of TRBD1 rests on TCRdb alone, since no DNA is present to check it. Germline-derived CDR1 and CDR2 are MNHEY and SMNVEV (reference sequence). The CDR3 is 16 residues long. The CDR3 loop reads CASTFRGQPMNTEAFF.

The chain couples TRBV30 to TRBJ2-1; TCRdb proposes TRBD1, but this gene call is untestable without DNA. Germline-derived CDR1 and CDR2 are GTSNPN and SVGIG (reference sequence). This CDR3 contains 15 residues. CDR3 loop: CAWSREGASYNEQFF.

CDR3: CSARTRPTSTTQYF. The rearrangement uses TRBV20-1 and TRBJ2-3; with no DNA, the TCRdb D assignment of TRBD2 cannot be verified. CDR1 is DFQATT, CDR2 SNEGSKA, per germline (reference sequence). The CDR3 covers 14 residues.

The chain combines TRBV5-6 with TRBJ2-1; TCRdb's D gene call, TRBD2, goes unchecked for lack of DNA. CDR1 and CDR2 from the germline V gene are SGHDT and YYEEEE. The CDR3 has 16 residues. CDR3 residues: CASSLAGGGLYNEQFF.

V and J are TRBV6-7 and TRBJ2-2; lacking DNA, the TRBD1 call made by TCRdb goes unchecked. TRBV6-7 is treated as an ORF (open reading frame) with a function not yet certain. The CDR3 covers 14 residues. CDR3 protein: CARHRDRGRGELFF.

The chain combines TRBV15 with TRBJ2-7; TCRdb picks TRBD2, but there is no DNA to check that call. Per the germline V gene, CDR1 is LNHNV and CDR2 is YYDKDF (reference sequence). The CDR3 loop spans 18 amino acids. This CDR3 reads CATSRELRASGGLYEQYF.

The genes are TRBV30 and TRBJ2-2; without DNA, the TCRdb call of TRBD2 cannot be checked. This CDR3 has 14 residues. Per germline, CDR1 GTSNPN and CDR2 SVGIG (reference sequence). CDR3 amino acids: CAWSSLGGTGELFF.

This CDR3 is CASSPRTTDTQYF. The J gene is TRBJ2-3, the V gene TRBV18. Looked up from germline, CDR1 is KGHSH and CDR2 is LQKENI. This CDR3 has 13 amino acids.

The chain joins TRBV14 to TRBJ2-1; TCRdb names TRBD1, which stays unverified in the absence of DNA. Per germline, CDR1 SGHDN and CDR2 FVKESK. This CDR3 comprises 14 residues. CDR3 amino acids: CASSRKQGFHEQFF.

The V gene is TRBV6-6, the J gene TRBJ1-1. This CDR3 is built from 13 residues. Germline CDR1 is MNHNY and CDR2 is SVGAGI (reference sequence). The CDR3 protein is CASSSGKHAEAFF.

The V gene is TRBV11-2, the J gene TRBJ1-6; TCRdb designates TRBD1, a call that cannot be tested without DNA. The length of the CDR3 is 19 residues. Germline loops: CDR1 SGHAT, CDR2 FQNNGV. The CDR3: CASSPHPTGASSYNSPLHF.

The gene calls are TRBV10-3 and TRBJ1-5; TCRdb selects TRBD1, and the lack of DNA leaves this call unchecked. Germline assignment: CDR1 ENHRY and CDR2 SYGVKD. The CDR3 length is 15 residues. The CDR3 loop is CAISESPGGGQPQHF.